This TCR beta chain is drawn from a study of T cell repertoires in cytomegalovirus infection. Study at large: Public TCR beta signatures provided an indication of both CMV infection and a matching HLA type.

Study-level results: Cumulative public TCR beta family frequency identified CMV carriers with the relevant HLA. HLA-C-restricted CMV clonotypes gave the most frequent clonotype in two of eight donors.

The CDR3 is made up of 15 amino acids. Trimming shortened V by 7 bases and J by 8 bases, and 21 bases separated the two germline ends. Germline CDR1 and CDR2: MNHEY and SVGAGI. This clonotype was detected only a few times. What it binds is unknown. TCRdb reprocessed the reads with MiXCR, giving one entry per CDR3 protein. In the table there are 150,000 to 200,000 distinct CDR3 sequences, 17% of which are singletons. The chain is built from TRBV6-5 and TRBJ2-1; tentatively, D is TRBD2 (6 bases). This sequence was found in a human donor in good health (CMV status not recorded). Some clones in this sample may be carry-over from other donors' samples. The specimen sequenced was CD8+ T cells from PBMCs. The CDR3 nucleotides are TGTGCCAGCACTCAGGGACTTTCCCCCCTCTATGAGCAGTTCTTC. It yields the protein CASTQGLSPLYEQFF.